This T cell receptor (beta chain) is from a study of cytomegalovirus exposure and HLA in healthy donors. Study-wide background: Later, an analysis reported that the 110 or so validation repertoires had used the same platform as the roughly 650 first-cohort repertoires.

The CDR3 covers 14 residues. V lost 0 bases and J 4 bases, leaving 8 bases between the germline ends. CDR1 is SGHRS, CDR2 YFSETQ, per germline. Findings of the study overall: Researchers reported that a few CMV-associated chains were confirmed in vitro as CMV antigen-specific. Cytomegalovirus-associated TCR beta chains were listed, numbering 164.

Assay used: immunoSEQ multiplex PCR; TCRdb lists only in-frame clones, some missing. The table has about 88,000 clones, roughly 80% seen once; the top ten hold about 12%. Concerning this clone: Its antigen is undetermined.

The sequencing sample was made of PBMCs. This chain links TRBV5-1 with TRBJ1-5; a possible D gene is TRBD1 (5 bases). The sequence was obtained from a woman younger than 35 in good health and CMV-seropositive. As DNA, the CDR3 is TGCGCCAGCAGCTTGGGGTCAGGGAATCAGCCCCAGCATTTT. Its translation: CASSLGSGNQPQHF. Full variable domain (missing parts from reference TRBV5-1 and TRBJ1-5): KAGVTQTPRYLIKTRGQQVTLSCSPISGHRSVSWYQQTPGQGLQFLFEYFSETQRNKGNFPGRFSGRQFSNSRSEMNVSTLELGDSALYLCASSLGSGNQPQHFGDGTRLSIL.